These 24 T cell receptor beta chains were sequenced from one sample in a study of cytomegalovirus exposure and HLA in healthy donors. This PCR relied on a set of 60 Vbeta primers and 13 Jbeta primers. Method: immunoSEQ multiplex PCR; TCRdb's copy keeps in-frame clones and lacks some. The sample comprises about 67,000 clones, 65% to 70% of which are singletons, and about 2% rests with the top ten. The specimen sequenced was PBMCs. These receptors were collected from a woman in her twenties or thirties in good health and CMV-seronegative.

The gene calls are TRBV19 and TRBJ1-5; D may be TRBD1 (5 bases). CDR3 length: 14 residues. CDR1 and CDR2 from the germline V gene are LNHDA and SQIVND (reference sequence). Between the trimmed V and J ends, which lost 2 bases and 7 bases, there was a span of 12 bases. DNA for the CDR3: TGTGCCAGTAGTATACAGGGTAGGTTGCAGCCCCAGCATTTT. Protein product: CASSIQGRLQPQHF. Variable domain in full (rest from reference TRBV19 and TRBJ1-5): DGGITQSPKYLFRKEGQNVTLSCEQNLNHDAMYWYRQDPGQGLRLIYYSQIVNDFQKGDIAEGYSVSREKKESFPLTVTSAQKNPTAFYLCASSIQGRLQPQHFGDGTRLSIL.

The chain links TRBV7-9 to TRBJ1-4; D is unclear. This CDR3 comprises 12 residues. Per the germline V gene, CDR1 is SEHNR and CDR2 is FQNEAQ (reference sequence). V lost 7 bases and J 8 bases, leaving 11 bases between the germline ends. CDR3 DNA: TGTGCCAGCACCTCGCTCCAGGAAAAACTGTTTTTT. The encoded protein is CASTSLQEKLFF. Filled out from reference TRBV7-9 and TRBJ1-4, the complete variable domain reads DTGVSQNPRHKITKRGQNVTFRCDPISEHNRLYWYRQTLGQGPEFLTYFQNEAQLEKSRLLSDRFSAERPKGSFSTLEIQRTEQGDSAMYLCASTSLQEKLFFGSGTQLSVL.

The chain combines TRBV6-1 with TRBJ2-6, with D possibly TRBD2 on 5 matching bases. Germline assignment: CDR1 MNHNS and CDR2 SASEGT. Trimming left V 7 bases short and J 1 base short, with 5 bases between. This CDR3 has 13 amino acids. This CDR3 reads CASTGSGANVLTF. CDR3 in DNA: TGTGCCAGCACGGGGTCTGGGGCCAACGTCCTGACTTTC.

The chain links TRBV7-9 to TRBJ1-1, with D possibly TRBD1 on 6 matching bases. Trimming took off 2 bases at V and 1 base at J, with 11 bases between the two ends. Germline CDR1 reads SEHNR; CDR2 reads FQNEAQ (reference sequence). This CDR3 comprises 15 residues. The CDR3 nucleotides read TGTGCCAGCAGCTTAAGGGCAGGGGCGAACACTGAAGCTTTCTTT. Amino acids: CASSLRAGANTEAFF.

The chain carries TRBV11-3 and TRBJ1-2; 7 bases are shared with TRBD1. CDR3 size: 15 residues. Germline CDR1 SGHNT, CDR2 YENEEA. J lost 6 bases, V lost 1 base, and 8 bases had no gene match. CDR3 sequence (DNA): TGTGCCAGCAGCTTAGGTGGGACAGTAGGGGATGGCTACACCTTC. Translating it yields CASSLGGTVGDGYTF.

V and J are TRBV5-6 and TRBJ1-6, with a tentative D call TRBD1 (5 bases). Trimming pared 2 bases from V and 7 bases from J, leaving 13 bases between. The CDR3 contains 15 residues. Germline CDR1 reads SGHDT; CDR2 reads YYEEEE. The CDR3 spells CASSFPGGGNSPLHF. The CDR3 DNA follows: TGTGCCAGCAGCTTCCCCGGGGGGGGGAATTCACCCCTCCACTTT.

This clone was observed a few times. The genes are TRBV29-1 and TRBJ1-1, with 7 bases lining up with TRBD1. Trimming cost V 3 bases and J 1 base; bases outside gene matches: 2. CDR1 and CDR2 from the germline V gene are SQVTM and ANQGSEA. This CDR3 comprises 13 residues. The DNA of the CDR3 is TGCAGCGTTGAGGACAGGCAGAACACTGAAGCTTTCTTT. Protein sequence: CSVEDRQNTEAFF. Full variable domain (outside the CDR3, taken from reference TRBV29-1 and TRBJ1-1): SAVISQKPSRDICQRGTSLTIQCQVDSQVTMMFWYRQQPGQSLTLIATANQGSEATYESGFVIDKFPISRPNLTFSTLTVSNMSPEDSSIYLCSVEDRQNTEAFFGQGTRLTVV.

The chain is built from TRBV5-1 and TRBJ2-2; tentative D call: TRBD2 (5 bases). V was pared by 6 bases and J by 4 bases, with 13 bases between. The CDR3 consists of 14 residues. Germline V gene data show CDR1 as SGHRS and CDR2 as YFSETQ. The CDR3 nucleotides are TGCGCCAGCACTACGGAGGAAGGCACCGGGGAGCTGTTTTTT. This encodes CASTTEEGTGELFF.

Only one count was recorded for this clone. This chain links TRBV7-9 with TRBJ1-6; the match to TRBD1 covers 8 bases. The length of the CDR3 is 17 residues. The germline V gene has CDR1 SEHNR and CDR2 FQNEAQ (reference sequence). V trimming: 4 bases; J trimming: 8 bases; junction bases outside the gene matches: 13. This chain's CDR3 is CASSSTPTTGEYSPLHF. DNA for the CDR3: TGTGCCAGCAGCTCAACACCGACGACAGGGGAGTATTCACCCCTCCACTTT.

CDR3 in DNA: TGCGCCAGCAGCTTCGACGGGGACGGGGAGCTGTTTTTT. Protein: CASSFDGDGELFF. This chain connects TRBV5-1 to TRBJ2-2, with TRBD2 as a possible D gene (5 bases). This CDR3 is built from 13 residues. Between the trimmed V and J ends, which lost 2 bases and 7 bases, there was a span of 9 bases. The germline gives CDR1 SGHRS, CDR2 YFSETQ.

The chain recombines TRBV6-6 with TRBJ1-2; 7 bases are a match to TRBD1. The CDR3 length is 13 residues. Germline-derived CDR1 and CDR2 are MNHNY and SVGAGI (reference sequence). The trim removed 6 bases at V and 5 bases at J, leaving 6 bases unmatched. This CDR3 reads CASSRTGRYGYTF. The CDR3, as DNA: TGTGCCAGCAGCCGGACAGGTAGATATGGCTACACCTTC.

This clone was picked up a small number of times. This CDR3 is also generated by other DNA sequences in the sample. The chain links TRBV6-6 to TRBJ1-5; the D gene is possibly TRBD1 (6 bases). From germline, CDR1 is MNHNY and CDR2 SVGAGI (reference sequence). This CDR3 comprises 14 residues. V was shortened by 0 bases and J by 7 bases, with 10 bases between the two germline ends. CDR3 amino acids: CASSYSGGGQPQHF. The CDR3 nucleotides read TGTGCCAGCAGTTACTCAGGGGGGGGGCAGCCCCAGCATTTT.

The chain is built from TRBV27 and TRBJ1-6; D is uncertain. Trimming shortened V by 3 bases and J by 0 bases, and 12 bases separated the two germline ends. The CDR3 covers 17 residues. Germline V gene sequence: CDR1 MNHEY, CDR2 SMNVEV (reference sequence). The CDR3 nucleotides read TGTGCCAGCAGTTTCCAGGTTTCCTTCTCCTATAATTCACCCCTCCACTTT. It codes for CASSFQVSFSYNSPLHF.

The CDR3 region has the DNA TGTGCCAGCAGCTTAGATGCAACTAGCACAGATACGCAGTATTTT. This codes for CASSLDATSTDTQYF. The V gene is TRBV11-3, the J gene TRBJ2-3; D unresolved. The CDR3 runs 15 residues. The V end was cut by 0 bases, the J end by 0 bases, with 7 bases between. Germline V gene data show CDR1 as SGHNT and CDR2 as YENEEA.

The chain is built from TRBV7-2 and TRBJ2-5, with 8 bases matching TRBD2. The CDR3 is 16 amino acids. Trimming cost V 4 bases and J 5 bases; bases outside gene matches: 12. The germline gives CDR1 SGHTA, CDR2 FQGNSA. The CDR3 loop is CASSSNGGGGIETQYF. CDR3 DNA: TGTGCCAGCAGCTCAAACGGGGGGGGCGGGATTGAGACCCAGTACTTC.

The chain is built from TRBV6-6 and TRBJ2-7; 11 bases agree with TRBD2. V was pared by 9 bases and J by 1 base, with 5 bases of the junction left unmatched. Germline lookup yields CDR1 MNHNY and CDR2 SVGAGI (reference sequence). The length of the CDR3 is 14 residues. The CDR3 loop is CASKGTSGSYEQYF. CDR3 sequence (DNA): TGTGCCAGTAAGGGGACTAGCGGATCCTACGAGCAGTACTTC.

V usage is TRBV6-4 and J usage is TRBJ2-7, with 8 bases matching TRBD2. This CDR3 is built from 17 residues. V gave up 0 bases and J gave up 4 bases; unmatched junction bases: 11. Germline CDR1 and CDR2: MRHNA and SNTAGT. The CDR3 DNA reads TGTGCCAGCAGTGACTCGAGGTCCGGGGGGGCCGGTTACGAGCAGTACTTC. It is translated as CASSDSRSGGAGYEQYF.

The V and J genes are TRBV5-6 and TRBJ2-6; weak D call: TRBD2 (6 bases). Germline V CDR1 and CDR2: SGHDT, YYEEEE. The CDR3 contains 19 residues. Deletions cut 4 bases from V and 0 bases from J, with 20 bases between. CDR3 nucleotides: TGTGCCAGCAGCGGTCGGTGGAGGGGAGACTTCTCTGGGGCCAACGTCCTGACTTTC. Its translation: CASSGRWRGDFSGANVLTF.

V and J are TRBV11-3 and TRBJ2-2, with 10 positions matching TRBD2. Per the germline V gene, CDR1 is SGHNT and CDR2 is YENEEA. Trimming removed 0 bases from V and 3 bases from J; junction bases left unmatched: 10. CDR3 length: 19 amino acids. In nucleotides, the CDR3 is TGTGCCAGCAGCTTAGATCGGCCTAGCGGGGGTTGGTACACCGGGGAGCTGTTTTTT. Translated: CASSLDRPSGGWYTGELFF.

The chain joins TRBV7-9 to TRBJ1-3, with no clear D. The CDR3 is 15 amino acids. In germline, CDR1 is SEHNR, CDR2 FQNEAQ (reference sequence). V lost 1 base and J lost 4, with 11 bases in between. DNA for the CDR3: TGTGCCAGCAGCTTAGGATCCGCGGGCGGAAACACCATATATTTT. Translating gives CASSLGSAGGNTIYF.

The rearrangement joins TRBV18 to TRBJ1-4, with 7 bases that match TRBD1. Trimming cost V 1 base and J 8 bases; bases outside gene matches: 4. CDR3 length: 14 residues. In germline, CDR1 is KGHSH, CDR2 LQKENI. The CDR3 region is CASSPRQGEEKLFF. The CDR3 region has the DNA TGTGCCAGCTCACCACGACAGGGTGAGGAAAAACTGTTTTTT. Based on the CDR3 plus reference TRBV18 and TRBJ1-4, the full variable domain is NAGVMQNPRHLVRRRGQEARLRCSPMKGHSHVYWYRQLPEEGLKFMVYLQKENIIDESGMPKERFSAEFPKEGPSILRIQQVVRGDSAAYFCASSPRQGEEKLFFGSGTQLSVL.

This chain connects TRBV5-1 to TRBJ2-5; D perhaps matches TRBD2 (7 bases). Germline CDR1 reads SGHRS; CDR2 reads YFSETQ. The V gene lost 4 bases and the J gene lost 4 bases, with 11 bases spanning the gap. There are 13 residues in the CDR3. The chain's CDR3 is CASSSGDTETQYF. The CDR3 coding sequence is TGCGCCAGCAGCAGCGGGGACACAGAGACCCAGTACTTC.

The rearrangement joins TRBV4-1 to TRBJ2-5; D perhaps matches TRBD2 (5 bases). CDR1 is MGHRA and CDR2 is YSYEKL in the germline V gene. Trimming removed 4 bases at V and 5 bases at J, with 11 bases between. CDR3 length equals 13 residues. CDR3 DNA: TGCGCCAGCAGCCCCTTAACGGGGGAGACCCAGTACTTC. Its translation is CASSPLTGETQYF.

This sequence joins TRBV5-4 and TRBJ2-5, with a possible D match to TRBD1 (6 bases). The CDR3 totals 15 residues. CDR1 is SGHNT, CDR2 YYREEE, per germline (reference sequence). Deletions cut 4 bases from V and 5 bases from J, with 18 bases between. CDR3 residues: CASSPAGVEFETQYF. For the CDR3, the DNA is TGTGCCAGCAGCCCCGCAGGGGTCGAGTTTGAGACCCAGTACTTC.